The present T cell receptor beta chain was sequenced within a study of blood T cell repertoires in COVID-19. In the study's own analysis: Using reference gene primer amplification, nucleated cell counts were estimated. TCRdb's copy holds only in-frame clones and misses some; the assay was immunoSEQ multiplex PCR. That table supplies the V and J calls and clone size; D and trimming were determined from the DNA. The data show under 500,000 clones, around 88% seen once. Germline values: CDR1 SGHDN, CDR2 FVKESK. V lost 5 bases to trimming and J lost 0 bases, with 7 bases between them. The CDR3 loop spans 13 amino acids. This clone was found once.

The chain couples TRBV14 to TRBJ1-1; D ambiguous. The sequence was collected from a woman younger than 45 with acute or convalescent COVID-19. Sequencing was performed on peripheral blood. The CDR3 region is CASSYTMNTEAFF. In nucleotides, the CDR3 is TGTGCCAGCAGCTATACTATGAACACTGAAGCTTTCTTT.